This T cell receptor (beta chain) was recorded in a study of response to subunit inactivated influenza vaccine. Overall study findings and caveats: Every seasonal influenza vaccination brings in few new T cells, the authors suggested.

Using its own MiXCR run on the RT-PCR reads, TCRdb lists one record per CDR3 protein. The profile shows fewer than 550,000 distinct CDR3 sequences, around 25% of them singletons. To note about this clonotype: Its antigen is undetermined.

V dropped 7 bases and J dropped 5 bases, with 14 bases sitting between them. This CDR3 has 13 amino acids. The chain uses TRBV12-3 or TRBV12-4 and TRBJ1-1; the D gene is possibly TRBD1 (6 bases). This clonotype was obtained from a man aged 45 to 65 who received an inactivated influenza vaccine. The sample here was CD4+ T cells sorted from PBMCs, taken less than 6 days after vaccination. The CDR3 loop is CASNPGAETEAFF. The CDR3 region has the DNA TGTGCCAGCAACCCAGGGGCGGAAACTGAAGCTTTCTTT.